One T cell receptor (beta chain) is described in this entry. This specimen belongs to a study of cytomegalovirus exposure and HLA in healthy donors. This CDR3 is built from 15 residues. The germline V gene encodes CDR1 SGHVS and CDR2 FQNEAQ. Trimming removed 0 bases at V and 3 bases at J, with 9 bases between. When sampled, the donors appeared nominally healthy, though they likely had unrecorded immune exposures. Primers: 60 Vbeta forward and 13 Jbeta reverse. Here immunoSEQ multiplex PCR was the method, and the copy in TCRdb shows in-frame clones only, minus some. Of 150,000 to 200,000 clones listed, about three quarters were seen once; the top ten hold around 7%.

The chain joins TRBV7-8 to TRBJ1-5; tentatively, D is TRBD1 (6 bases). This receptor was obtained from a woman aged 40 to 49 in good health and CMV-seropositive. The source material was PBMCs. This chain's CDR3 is CASSLAGGLNQPQHF. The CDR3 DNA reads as TGTGCCAGCAGCTTAGCGGGGGGGCTCAATCAGCCCCAGCATTTT.